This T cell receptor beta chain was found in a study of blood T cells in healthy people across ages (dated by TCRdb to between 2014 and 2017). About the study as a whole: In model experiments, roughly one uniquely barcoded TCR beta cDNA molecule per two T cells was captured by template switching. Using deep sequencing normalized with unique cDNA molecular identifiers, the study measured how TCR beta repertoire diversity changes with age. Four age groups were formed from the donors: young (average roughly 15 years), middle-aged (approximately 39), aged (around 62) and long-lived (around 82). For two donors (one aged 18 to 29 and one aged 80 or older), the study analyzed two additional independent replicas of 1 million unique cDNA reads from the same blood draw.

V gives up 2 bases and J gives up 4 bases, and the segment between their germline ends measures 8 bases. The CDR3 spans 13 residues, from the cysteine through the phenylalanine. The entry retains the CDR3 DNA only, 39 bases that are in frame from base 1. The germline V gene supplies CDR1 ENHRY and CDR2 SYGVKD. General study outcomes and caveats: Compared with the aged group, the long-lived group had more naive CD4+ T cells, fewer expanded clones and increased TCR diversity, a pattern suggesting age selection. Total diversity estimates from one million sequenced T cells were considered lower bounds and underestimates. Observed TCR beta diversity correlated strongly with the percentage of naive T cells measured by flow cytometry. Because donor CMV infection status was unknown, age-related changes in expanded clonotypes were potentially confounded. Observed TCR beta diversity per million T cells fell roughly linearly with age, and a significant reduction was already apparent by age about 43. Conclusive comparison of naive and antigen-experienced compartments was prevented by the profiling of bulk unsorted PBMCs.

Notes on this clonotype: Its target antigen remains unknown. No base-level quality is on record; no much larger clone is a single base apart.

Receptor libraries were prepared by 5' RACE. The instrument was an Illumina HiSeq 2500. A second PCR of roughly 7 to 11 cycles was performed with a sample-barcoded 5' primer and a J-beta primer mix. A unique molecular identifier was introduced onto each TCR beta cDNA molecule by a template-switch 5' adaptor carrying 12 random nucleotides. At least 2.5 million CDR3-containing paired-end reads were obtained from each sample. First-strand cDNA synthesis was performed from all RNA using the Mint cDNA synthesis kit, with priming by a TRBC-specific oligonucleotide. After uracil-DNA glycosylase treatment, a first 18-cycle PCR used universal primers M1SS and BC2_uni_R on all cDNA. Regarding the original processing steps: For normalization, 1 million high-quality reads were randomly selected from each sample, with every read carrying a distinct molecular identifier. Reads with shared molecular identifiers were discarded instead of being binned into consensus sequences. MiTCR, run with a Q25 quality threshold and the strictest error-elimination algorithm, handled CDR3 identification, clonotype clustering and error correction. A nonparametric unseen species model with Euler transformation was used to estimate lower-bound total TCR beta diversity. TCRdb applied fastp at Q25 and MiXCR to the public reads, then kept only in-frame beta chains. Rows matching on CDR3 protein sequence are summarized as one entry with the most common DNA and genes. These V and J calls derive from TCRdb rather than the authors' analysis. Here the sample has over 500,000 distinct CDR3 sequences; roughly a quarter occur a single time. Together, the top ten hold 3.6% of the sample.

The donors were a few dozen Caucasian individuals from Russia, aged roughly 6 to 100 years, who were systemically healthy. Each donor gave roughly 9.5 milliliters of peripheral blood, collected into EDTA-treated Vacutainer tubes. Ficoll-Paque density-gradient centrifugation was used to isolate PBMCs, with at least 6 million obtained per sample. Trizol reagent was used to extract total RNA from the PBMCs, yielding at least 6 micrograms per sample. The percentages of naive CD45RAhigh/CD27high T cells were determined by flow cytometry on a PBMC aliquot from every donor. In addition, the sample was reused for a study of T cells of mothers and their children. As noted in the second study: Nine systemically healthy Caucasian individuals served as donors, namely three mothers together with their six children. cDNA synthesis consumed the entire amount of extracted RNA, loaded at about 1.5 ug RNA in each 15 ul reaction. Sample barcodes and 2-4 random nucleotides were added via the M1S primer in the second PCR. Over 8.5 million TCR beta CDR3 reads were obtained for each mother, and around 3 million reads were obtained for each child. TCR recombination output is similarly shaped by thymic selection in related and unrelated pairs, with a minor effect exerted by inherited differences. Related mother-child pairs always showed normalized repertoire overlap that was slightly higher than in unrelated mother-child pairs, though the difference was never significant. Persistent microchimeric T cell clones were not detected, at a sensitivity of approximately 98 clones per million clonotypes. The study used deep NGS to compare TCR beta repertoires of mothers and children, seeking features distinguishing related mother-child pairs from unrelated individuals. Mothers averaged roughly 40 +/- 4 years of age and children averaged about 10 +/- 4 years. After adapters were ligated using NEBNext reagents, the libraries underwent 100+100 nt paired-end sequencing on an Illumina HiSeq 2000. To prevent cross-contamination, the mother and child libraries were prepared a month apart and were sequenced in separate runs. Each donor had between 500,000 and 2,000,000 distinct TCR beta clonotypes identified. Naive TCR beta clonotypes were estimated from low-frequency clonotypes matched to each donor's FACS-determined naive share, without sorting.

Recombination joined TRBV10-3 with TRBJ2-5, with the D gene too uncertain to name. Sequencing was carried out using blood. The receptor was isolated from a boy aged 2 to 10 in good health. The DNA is TGTGCCATCAGTGAGGGTAGTGGAGAGACCCAGTACTTC. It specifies CAISEGSGETQYF.